The clone carrying this T cell receptor (beta chain) has more than one count but fewer than ten. The target antigen is unknown. The data are from a study of T-cell memory formation after mild COVID-19. Whole-study context: TCR clusters were mostly donor specific. Study-wide results and caveats: CD4+ clones that contracted lay mainly in CM and EM; CD8+ ones lay in EMRA. Cross-reactive memory seemingly joined, as some responding clones were found in pre-infection memory. Clones shrinking from day 15 to 85 showed even CD4/CD8 mixes; later expanders tilted CD4+.

TCRdb re-analysed the 5' RACE reads in MiXCR, keeping a single row per CDR3 protein. The sample has 450,000 to 650,000 distinct CDR3 sequences; approximately 18% are singletons. The CDR3 has 14 residues. V was shortened by 2 bases and J by 9 bases, with 13 bases between the two germline ends. Germline V lookup: CDR1 KGHDR, CDR2 SFDVKD. Specimen: PBMCs or a T cell subset sorted from them (not recorded which). This rearrangement joins TRBV24-1 to TRBJ1-5; no reliable D call. The TCR was taken from an adult woman who had mild COVID-19 (a few samples of this study predate the infection). Cell type and time point are not known. CDR3 nucleotide sequence: TGTGCCACCAGTGATTCATCCCTACCGTCGCCCCAGCATTTT. Its translation is CATSDSSLPSPQHF.